This TCR beta chain was captured in a study of blood T cell repertoires in COVID-19. Libraries were prepared by immunoSEQ multiplex PCR; TCRdb keeps only in-frame clonotypes and omits some of them. The sample lists over 65,000 clones, roughly 89% seen once, with approximately 8.4% in the top ten. This clone has only one observation. In germline, CDR1 is MNHEY, CDR2 SVGAGI. The CDR3 length is 15 residues. The junction had 7 bases not matched to a gene; V was cut back by 2 bases and J by 4 bases. Specimen: peripheral blood. The chain couples TRBV6-5 to TRBJ2-7; 8 bases are a match to TRBD1. The sequence derives from a man in his thirties or forties with acute or convalescent COVID-19. The CDR3 reads CASSYDGQGGYEQYF. The CDR3 coding sequence is TGTGCCAGCAGTTACGATGGACAGGGAGGATACGAGCAGTACTTC.